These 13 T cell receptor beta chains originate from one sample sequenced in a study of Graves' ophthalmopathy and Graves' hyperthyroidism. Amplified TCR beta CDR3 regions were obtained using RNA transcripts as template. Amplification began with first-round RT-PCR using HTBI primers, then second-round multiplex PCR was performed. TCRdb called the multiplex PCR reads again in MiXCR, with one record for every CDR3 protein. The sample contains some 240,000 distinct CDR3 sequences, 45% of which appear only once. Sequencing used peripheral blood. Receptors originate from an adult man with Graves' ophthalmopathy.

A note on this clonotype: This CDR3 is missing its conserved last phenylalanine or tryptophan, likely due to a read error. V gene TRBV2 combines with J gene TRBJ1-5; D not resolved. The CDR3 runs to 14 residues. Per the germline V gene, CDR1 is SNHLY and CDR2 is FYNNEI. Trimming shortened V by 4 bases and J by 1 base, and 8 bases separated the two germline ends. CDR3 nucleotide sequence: TGTGCCAGCAGTGTAGCAGGAAGCAATCAGCCCCAGCATCTT. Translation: CASSVAGSNQPQHL.

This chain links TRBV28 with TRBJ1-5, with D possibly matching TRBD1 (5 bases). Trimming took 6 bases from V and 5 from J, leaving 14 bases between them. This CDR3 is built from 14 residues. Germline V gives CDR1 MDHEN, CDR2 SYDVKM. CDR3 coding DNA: TGTGCCAGCAGGCCAGGGATCCATGATCAGCCCCAGCATTTT. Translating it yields CASRPGIHDQPQHF.

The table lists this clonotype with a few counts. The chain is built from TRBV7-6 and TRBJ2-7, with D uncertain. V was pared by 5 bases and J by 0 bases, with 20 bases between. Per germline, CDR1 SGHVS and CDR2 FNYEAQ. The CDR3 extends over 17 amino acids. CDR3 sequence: CASSPTAGHLSSYEQYF. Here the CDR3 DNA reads TGTGCCAGCAGCCCTACCGCCGGGCATCTAAGCTCCTACGAGCAGTACTTC.

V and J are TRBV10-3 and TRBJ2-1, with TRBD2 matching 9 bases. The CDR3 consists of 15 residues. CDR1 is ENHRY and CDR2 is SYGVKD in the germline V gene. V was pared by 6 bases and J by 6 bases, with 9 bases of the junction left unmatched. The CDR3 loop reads CAIRPTSGTFNEQFF. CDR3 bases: TGTGCCATCAGGCCGACTAGCGGAACATTCAATGAGCAGTTCTTC.

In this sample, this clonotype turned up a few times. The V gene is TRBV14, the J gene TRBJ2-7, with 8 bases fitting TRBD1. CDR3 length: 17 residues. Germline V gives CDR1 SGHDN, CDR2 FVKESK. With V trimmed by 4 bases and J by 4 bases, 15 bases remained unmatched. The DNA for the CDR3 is TGTGCCAGCAGCCTACCCGCCCAGGGGGCGACGTTTTACGAGCAGTACTTC. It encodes CASSLPAQGATFYEQYF. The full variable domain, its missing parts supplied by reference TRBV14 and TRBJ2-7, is EAGVTQFPSHSVIEKGQTVTLRCDPISGHDNLYWYRRVMGKEIKFLLHFVKESKQDESGMPNNRFLAERTGGTYSTLKVQPAELEDSGVYFCASSLPAQGATFYEQYFGPGTRLTVT.

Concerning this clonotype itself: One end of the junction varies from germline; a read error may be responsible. As DNA, the CDR3 is TGCGCCAGCAGTGAGTACAGGGGAAATGAGCAGTTCTTC. Its protein is CASSEYRGNEQFF. The chain is built from TRBV6-1 and TRBJ2-1; 7 bases line up with TRBD1. CDR3 size: 13 residues. Germline-derived CDR1 and CDR2 are MNHNS and SASEGT.

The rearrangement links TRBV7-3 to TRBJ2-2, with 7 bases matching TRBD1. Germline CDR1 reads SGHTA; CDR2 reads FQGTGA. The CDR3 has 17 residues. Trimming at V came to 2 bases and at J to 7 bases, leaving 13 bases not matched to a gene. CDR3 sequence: CASSLLPGQLIGGELFF. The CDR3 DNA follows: TGTGCCAGCAGCTTACTTCCGGGACAGTTGATAGGCGGGGAGCTGTTTTTT.

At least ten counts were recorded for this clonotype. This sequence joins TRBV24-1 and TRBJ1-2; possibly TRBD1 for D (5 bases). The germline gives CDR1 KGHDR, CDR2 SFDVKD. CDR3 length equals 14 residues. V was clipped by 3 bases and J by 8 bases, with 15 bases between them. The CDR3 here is CATSDPPSGAGYTF. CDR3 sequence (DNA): TGTGCCACCAGTGATCCCCCGTCTGGGGCCGGCTACACCTTC.

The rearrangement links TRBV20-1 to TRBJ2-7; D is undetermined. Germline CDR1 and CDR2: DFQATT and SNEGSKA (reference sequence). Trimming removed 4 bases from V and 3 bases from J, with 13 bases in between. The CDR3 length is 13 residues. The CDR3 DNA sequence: TGCAGTGCTATCTTACCGAGTAACTACGAGCAGTACTTC. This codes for CSAILPSNYEQYF.

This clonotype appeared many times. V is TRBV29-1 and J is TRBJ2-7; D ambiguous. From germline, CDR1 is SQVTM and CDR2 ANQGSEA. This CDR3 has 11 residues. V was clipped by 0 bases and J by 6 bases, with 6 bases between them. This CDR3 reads CSVEDGGEQYF. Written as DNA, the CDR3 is TGCAGCGTTGAAGACGGTGGCGAGCAGTACTTC.

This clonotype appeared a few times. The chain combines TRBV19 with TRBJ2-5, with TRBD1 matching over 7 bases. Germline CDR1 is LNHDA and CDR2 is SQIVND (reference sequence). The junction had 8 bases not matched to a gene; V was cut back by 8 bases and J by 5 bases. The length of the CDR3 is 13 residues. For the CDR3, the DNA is TGTGCCAGTCATCACACAGGGGTTGAGACCCAGTACTTC. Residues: CASHHTGVETQYF.

The CDR3 spells CSARRLGIDQPQHF. CDR3 DNA sequence: TGCAGTGCTAGAAGATTAGGGATCGATCAGCCCCAGCATTTT. The V and J genes are TRBV20-1 and TRBJ1-5; D ambiguous. The CDR3 runs to 14 residues. CDR1 and CDR2 (germline): DFQATT, SNEGSKA (reference sequence). Trimming took off 2 bases at V and 5 bases at J, with 13 bases between the two ends.

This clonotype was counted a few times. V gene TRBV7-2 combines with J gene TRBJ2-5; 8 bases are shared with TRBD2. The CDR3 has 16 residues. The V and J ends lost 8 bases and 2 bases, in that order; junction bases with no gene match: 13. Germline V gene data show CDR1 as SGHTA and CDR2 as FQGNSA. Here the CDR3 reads CASQYGGGFVQETQYF. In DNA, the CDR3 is TGTGCCAGCCAGTATGGCGGGGGGTTCGTTCAAGAGACCCAGTACTTC.